This TCR beta chain appears in the sequencing data of a study of T cells in localized non-small cell lung cancer. The ends lost 6 bases at V and 5 bases at J; junction bases unmatched: 8. Germline V gives CDR1 MNHEY, CDR2 SVGAGI. The CDR3 length is 15 residues. Sequencing used immunoSEQ multiplex PCR; TCRdb keeps in-frame clones, though not all of them. The table includes 20,000 or so clones, roughly four fifths detected once. Sample: peripheral blood, taken before any cancer treatment. This clonotype was sampled from a man between 35 and 75 years old with stage I lung adenocarcinoma. The V call is TRBV6-5, the J call TRBJ2-1; TRBD2 matches 9 bases. CDR3 DNA: TGTGCCAGCAGGCCTAAGGGACTAGCTGACAATGAGCAGTTCTTC. Its protein product is CASRPKGLADNEQFF.